This T cell receptor (beta chain) is drawn from a study of blood T cell repertoires in COVID-19. Overall study: Donors in the United States, Italy and Spain gave samples during acute or convalescent COVID-19.

This clone was counted between two and nine times. The study drew participants aged about 18 to 89 years from under 30 US areas. V was shortened by 7 bases and J by 8 bases, with 20 bases between the two germline ends. Germline V gene lookup returns CDR1 SEHNR and CDR2 FQNEAQ (reference sequence). This CDR3 comprises 15 residues. TCRdb's copy holds only in-frame clones and misses some; the assay was immunoSEQ multiplex PCR. This table has 190,000 or so clones, 75% to 85% appearing once. The sequence was obtained from a man in his forties who had recovered from COVID-19. Sequencing was performed on PBMCs or T cells enriched from blood (not recorded which). This rearrangement joins TRBV7-9 to TRBJ1-4, with D perhaps matching TRBD1 (5 bases). CDR3 DNA: TGTGCCAGCATTGATCAGGGTCAAACGAGCGAAAAACTGTTTTTT. Protein product: CASIDQGQTSEKLFF.